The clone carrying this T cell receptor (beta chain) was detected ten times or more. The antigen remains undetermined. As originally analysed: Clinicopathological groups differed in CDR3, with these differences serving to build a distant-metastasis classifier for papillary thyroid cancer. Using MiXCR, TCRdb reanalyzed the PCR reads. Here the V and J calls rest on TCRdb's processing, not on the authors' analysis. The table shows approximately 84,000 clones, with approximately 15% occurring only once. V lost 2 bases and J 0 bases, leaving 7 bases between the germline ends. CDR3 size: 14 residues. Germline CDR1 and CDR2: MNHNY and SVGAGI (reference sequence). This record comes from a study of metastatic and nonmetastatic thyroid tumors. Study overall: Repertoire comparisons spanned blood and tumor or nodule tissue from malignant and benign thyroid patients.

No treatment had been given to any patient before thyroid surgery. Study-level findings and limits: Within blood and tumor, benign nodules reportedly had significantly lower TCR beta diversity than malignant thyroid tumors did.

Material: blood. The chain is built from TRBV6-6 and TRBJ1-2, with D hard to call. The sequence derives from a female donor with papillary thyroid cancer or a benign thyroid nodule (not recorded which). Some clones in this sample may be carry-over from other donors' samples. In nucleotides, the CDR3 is TGTGCCAGCAGTTACCTCGGGGCTAACTATGGCTACACCTTC. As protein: CASSYLGANYGYTF.